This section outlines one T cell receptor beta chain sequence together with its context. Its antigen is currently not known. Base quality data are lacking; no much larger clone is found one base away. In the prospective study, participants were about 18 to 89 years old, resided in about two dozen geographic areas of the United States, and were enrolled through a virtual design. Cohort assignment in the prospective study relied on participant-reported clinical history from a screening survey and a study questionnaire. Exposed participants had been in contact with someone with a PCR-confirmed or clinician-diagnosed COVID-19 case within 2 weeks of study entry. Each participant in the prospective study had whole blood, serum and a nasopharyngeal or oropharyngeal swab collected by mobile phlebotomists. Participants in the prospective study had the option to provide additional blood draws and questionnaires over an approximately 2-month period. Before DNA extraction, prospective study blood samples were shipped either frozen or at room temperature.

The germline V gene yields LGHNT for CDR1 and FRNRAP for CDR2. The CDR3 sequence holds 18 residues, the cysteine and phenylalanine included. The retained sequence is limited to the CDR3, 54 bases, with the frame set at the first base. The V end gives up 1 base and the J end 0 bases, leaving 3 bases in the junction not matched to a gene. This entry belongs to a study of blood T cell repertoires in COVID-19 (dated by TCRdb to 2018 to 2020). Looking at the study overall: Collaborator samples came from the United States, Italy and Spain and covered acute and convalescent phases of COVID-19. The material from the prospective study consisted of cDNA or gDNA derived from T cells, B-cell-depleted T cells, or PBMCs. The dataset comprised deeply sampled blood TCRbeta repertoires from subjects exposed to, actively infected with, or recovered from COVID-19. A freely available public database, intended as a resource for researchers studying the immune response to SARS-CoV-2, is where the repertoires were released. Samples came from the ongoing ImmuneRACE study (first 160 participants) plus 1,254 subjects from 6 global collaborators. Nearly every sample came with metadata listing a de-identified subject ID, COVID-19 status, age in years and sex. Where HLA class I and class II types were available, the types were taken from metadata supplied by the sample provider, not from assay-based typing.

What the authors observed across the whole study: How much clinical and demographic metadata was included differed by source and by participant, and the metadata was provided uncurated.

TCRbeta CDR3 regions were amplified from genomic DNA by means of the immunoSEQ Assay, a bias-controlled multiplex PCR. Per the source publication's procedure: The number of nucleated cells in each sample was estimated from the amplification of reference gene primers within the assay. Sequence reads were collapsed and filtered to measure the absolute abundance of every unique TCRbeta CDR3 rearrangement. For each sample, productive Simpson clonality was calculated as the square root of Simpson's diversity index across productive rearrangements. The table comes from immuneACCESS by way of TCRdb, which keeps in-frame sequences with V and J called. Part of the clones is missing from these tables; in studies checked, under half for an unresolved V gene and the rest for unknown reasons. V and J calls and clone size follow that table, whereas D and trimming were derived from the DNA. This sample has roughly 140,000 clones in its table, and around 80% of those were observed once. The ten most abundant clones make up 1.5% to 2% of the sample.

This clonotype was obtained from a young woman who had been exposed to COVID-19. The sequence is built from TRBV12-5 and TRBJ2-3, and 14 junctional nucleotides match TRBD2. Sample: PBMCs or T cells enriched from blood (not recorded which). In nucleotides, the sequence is TGTGCTAGTGGTTTGGGGACTAGCGGGAGGACCAGCACAGATACGCAGTATTTT. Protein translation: CASGLGTSGRTSTDTQYF.